Shown below are 6 T cell receptor beta chains from a single sample sequenced in a study of blood T cell repertoires in COVID-19. Produced via immunoSEQ multiplex PCR; TCRdb's table is partial and in-frame only. The sample includes about 150,000 clones, approximately 82% of them seen just once. Sequences were obtained from peripheral blood. All receptors come from a human donor with acute or convalescent COVID-19. The donor label of this sample is uncertain.

The J gene is TRBJ1-1, the V gene TRBV5-1; no clear D. Germline V gene sequence: CDR1 SGHRS, CDR2 YFSETQ. V lost 0 bases and J 11 bases, leaving 20 bases between the germline ends. The CDR3 is 15 amino acids. DNA for the CDR3: TGCGCCAGCAGCTTGGGGGCAGGCGAATCACCCTCGGCTTTCTTT. The encoded protein is CASSLGAGESPSAFF. Combining the CDR3 with reference TRBV5-1 and TRBJ1-1 gives the whole variable domain KAGVTQTPRYLIKTRGQQVTLSCSPISGHRSVSWYQQTPGQGLQFLFEYFSETQRNKGNFPGRFSGRQFSNSRSEMNVSTLELGDSALYLCASSLGAGESPSAFFGQGTRLTVV.

The chain recombines TRBV2 with TRBJ2-3; D perhaps matches TRBD1 (5 bases). CDR1 and CDR2 (germline): SNHLY, FYNNEI. V was trimmed by 4 bases and J by 6 bases, leaving 17 bases between them. The CDR3 consists of 15 residues. CDR3 protein: CASSALRQGADTQYF. The CDR3 region has the DNA TGTGCCAGCAGTGCCTTAAGGCAGGGTGCCGATACGCAGTATTTT.

The V call is TRBV4-2, the J call TRBJ1-2; D is uncertain. The V gene lost 2 bases and the J gene lost 2 bases, with 9 bases spanning the gap. CDR1 and CDR2 (germline): LGHNA, YNFKEQ. CDR3 length equals 14 residues. CDR3 amino acids: CASSQQTDNYGYTF. The DNA of the CDR3 is TGTGCCAGCAGCCAACAAACAGACAACTATGGCTACACCTTC.

This clone was counted between two and nine times. The J gene is TRBJ2-1, the V gene TRBV5-6; 8 bases map to TRBD2. V lost 1 base to trimming and J lost 0 bases; unmatched junction nucleotides: 3. Germline V CDR1 and CDR2: SGHDT, YYEEEE. The CDR3 loop spans 16 amino acids. DNA of the CDR3: TGTGCCAGCAGCTTGCAGCGGGGGCGCTCCTACAATGAGCAGTTCTTC. This encodes CASSLQRGRSYNEQFF.

This clone was picked up a small number of times. The chain couples TRBV5-1 to TRBJ1-4; 8 nucleotides match TRBD1. CDR3 length: 14 residues. Germline V gene sequence: CDR1 SGHRS, CDR2 YFSETQ. Trimming removed 5 bases from V and 5 bases from J; junction bases left unmatched: 5. CDR3 bases: TGCGCCAGCAGTTTCGACAGGGGAAATGAAAAACTGTTTTTT. Translated, it gives CASSFDRGNEKLFF. The entire variable domain, with the rest obtained from reference TRBV5-1 and TRBJ1-4, is as follows: KAGVTQTPRYLIKTRGQQVTLSCSPISGHRSVSWYQQTPGQGLQFLFEYFSETQRNKGNFPGRFSGRQFSNSRSEMNVSTLELGDSALYLCASSFDRGNEKLFFGSGTQLSVL.

V and J are TRBV6-5 and TRBJ1-1; D is ambiguous. Deletions cut 2 bases from V and 5 bases from J, with 15 bases between. The CDR3 extends over 15 amino acids. Germline CDR1 MNHEY, CDR2 SVGAGI. CDR3 nucleotide sequence: TGTGCCAGCAGTTACGGGCAGCTAGGGAGGACTGAAGCTTTCTTT. Translated, it gives CASSYGQLGRTEAFF.